The next 21 T cell receptor beta chains were all read from a single sample in a study of CD8+CD57+ T cells in acquired aplastic anemia. CDR3 and TCR beta VDJ profiling relied on genomic DNA as the template. TCRdb analysed the reads with MiXCR anew, one entry per CDR3 protein. The top ten clones hold under 8.5% of a sample with roughly 300,000 distinct CDR3 sequences, about 56% of them seen once. The sample comprised sorted CD4+, CD8+, or CD8+CD57+ T cells (not recorded which) from PBMCs. The receptors were gathered from a human donor with severe aplastic anemia or a healthy control (not recorded which).

The CDR3 is CASSVGEEGEQYF. The CDR3 DNA reads TGTGCCAGCAGCGTAGGAGAGGAGGGGGAGCAGTATTTT. V usage is TRBV9 and J usage is TRBJ2-3; the D gene could be TRBD1 or TRBD2 (6 bases each). Trimming removed 0 bases at V and 11 bases at J, with 13 bases between. The CDR3 is made up of 13 amino acids. CDR1 is SGDLS, CDR2 YYNGEE, per germline. The full variable domain, with the rest looked up from reference TRBV9 and TRBJ2-3, is DSGVTQTPKHLITATGQRVTLRCSPRSGDLSVYWYQQSLDQGLQFLIQYYNGEERAKGNILERFSAQQFPDLHSELNLSSLELGDSALYFCASSVGEEGEQYFGPGTRLTVL.

V and J are TRBV2 and TRBJ1-6; D unclear. Trimming stripped 8 bases from V and 4 bases from J, with 18 bases between. CDR1 and CDR2 (germline): SNHLY, FYNNEI. The CDR3 extends over 16 amino acids. CDR3 sequence: CASLRASGNYNSPLHF. In DNA form, the CDR3 reads TGTGCCAGCCTGAGAGCCAGTGGGAATTATAATTCACCCCTCCACTTT. Together with reference TRBV2 and TRBJ1-6, the CDR3 gives the full variable domain: EPEVTQTPSHQVTQMGQEVILRCVPISNHLYFYWYRQILGQKVEFLVSFYNNEISEKSEIFDDQFSVERPDGSNFTLKIRSTKLEDSAMYFCASLRASGNYNSPLHFGNGTRLTVT.

V gene TRBV5-1 combines with J gene TRBJ2-1; D is perhaps TRBD1 (5 bases). The germline V gene has CDR1 SGHRS and CDR2 YFSETQ. This CDR3 has 12 residues. Trimming removed 1 base from V and 9 bases from J, with 8 bases in between. The CDR3 DNA sequence: TGCGCCAGCAGCTTGAAGGGGCCTGAGCAGTTCTTC. Residues: CASSLKGPEQFF.

The chain recombines TRBV5-1 with TRBJ2-2; TRBD1 is a possible D gene (5 bases). V gave up 0 bases and J gave up 2 bases, with 17 bases separating them. This CDR3 is 18 amino acids long. Per germline, CDR1 SGHRS and CDR2 YFSETQ. The CDR3 protein is CASSLAPPPQGNTGELFF. The DNA for the CDR3 is TGCGCCAGCAGCTTGGCCCCCCCCCCCCAGGGTAACACCGGGGAGCTGTTTTTT.

The rearrangement links TRBV11-2 to TRBJ2-5; 11 positions agree with TRBD2. CDR1 is SGHAT, CDR2 FQNNGV, per germline. The CDR3 sequence is 15 residues long. The V gene end was trimmed by 2 bases and the J gene end by 4 bases; junction bases not matched to a gene: 3. The CDR3 protein is CASSLSSGGAETQYF. For the CDR3, the DNA is TGTGCCAGCAGCTTAAGTAGCGGGGGGGCAGAGACCCAGTACTTC.

There are a few counts of this clonotype. The J gene is TRBJ1-2, the V gene TRBV27; 9 bases match TRBD1. Germline V gene data show CDR1 as MNHEY and CDR2 as SMNVEV (reference sequence). The CDR3 is 14 residues long. V lost 4 bases and J lost 8; bases outside the gene matches: 8. In DNA form, the CDR3 reads TGTGCCAGCAGTTCTGGGACAGGGTTTATAGGCTACACCTTC. It codes for CASSSGTGFIGYTF.

This clonotype was recorded many times. The chain combines TRBV20-1 with TRBJ2-5; TRBD2 matches at 8 bases. The CDR3 is made up of 12 amino acids. Germline loops: CDR1 DFQATT, CDR2 SNEGSKA (reference sequence). With 3 bases clipped from V and 7 bases from J, the junction kept 4 bases outside the gene matches. CDR3 region: CSASAGGGTQYF. CDR3 DNA sequence: TGCAGTGCTAGCGCCGGGGGGGGGACCCAGTACTTC.

The chain is built from TRBV20-1 and TRBJ1-2; TRBD1 matches at 8 bases. This CDR3 has 14 amino acids. Looked up from germline, CDR1 is DFQATT and CDR2 is SNEGSKA (reference sequence). V lost 0 bases and J lost 7; bases outside the gene matches: 7. The CDR3 here is CSARDPGQVFGYTF. The CDR3 DNA reads as TGCAGTGCTAGAGATCCGGGACAGGTGTTTGGCTACACCTTC.

The chain couples TRBV5-1 to TRBJ1-2; tentative D call: TRBD1 (5 bases). This CDR3 spans 15 amino acids. CDR1 and CDR2 from the germline V gene are SGHRS and YFSETQ. V was shortened by 1 base and J by 8 bases, with 18 bases between the two germline ends. CDR3 loop: CASSLNGREKEGYTF. For the CDR3, the DNA is TGCGCCAGCAGCTTGAATGGCAGGGAGAAGGAGGGCTACACCTTC. The full variable domain, completed using reference TRBV5-1 and TRBJ1-2, is KAGVTQTPRYLIKTRGQQVTLSCSPISGHRSVSWYQQTPGQGLQFLFEYFSETQRNKGNFPGRFSGRQFSNSRSEMNVSTLELGDSALYLCASSLNGREKEGYTFGSGTRLTVV.

There are many counts of this clonotype. CDR3: CAISPLGGGNQPQHF. The CDR3 DNA sequence: TGTGCCATCAGTCCTCTCGGGGGCGGCAATCAGCCCCAGCATTTT. The chain has TRBV10-3 and TRBJ1-5; TRBD1 might be the D (6 bases). The CDR3 sequence is 15 residues long. V dropped 5 bases and J dropped 2 bases, with 13 bases sitting between them. Germline loops: CDR1 ENHRY, CDR2 SYGVKD.

The chain joins TRBV3-1 to TRBJ1-6, with 8 bases aligning to TRBD1. CDR3 size: 16 residues. From germline, CDR1 is LGHDT and CDR2 YNNKEL (reference sequence). J gave up 5 bases and V 4 bases, and 7 bases lay outside the gene matches. The CDR3 here is CASSRIPGQDNSPLHF. The CDR3 coding sequence is TGTGCCAGCAGCCGTATCCCGGGACAGGATAATTCACCCCTCCACTTT.

This sequence joins TRBV15 and TRBJ1-4, with 8 bases that match TRBD1. Germline V gene data show CDR1 as LNHNV and CDR2 as YYDKDF (reference sequence). This CDR3 comprises 14 residues. The ends lost 7 bases at V and 5 bases at J; junction bases unmatched: 6. CDR3 protein: CATKGTGPNEKLFF. The DNA for the CDR3 is TGTGCCACCAAGGGGACAGGCCCCAATGAAAAACTGTTTTTT. The complete variable domain, with remaining parts taken from reference TRBV15 and TRBJ1-4, reads DAMVIQNPRYQVTQFGKPVTLSCSQTLNHNVMYWYQQKSSQAPKLLFHYYDKDFNNEADTPDNFQSRRPNTSFCFLDIRSPGLGDTAMYLCATKGTGPNEKLFFGSGTQLSVL.

Of note for this clonotype: Relative to the germline gene, one junction end is altered; a read error may explain this. The CDR3 loop reads CSVRGQTTDAQYF. As DNA, the CDR3 is TGCAGTGTCAGGGGCCAGACGACAGATGCGCAGTATTTT. The chain is built from TRBV20-1 and TRBJ2-3; weak D call: TRBD1 (6 bases). Germline V CDR1 and CDR2: DFQATT, SNEGSKA (reference sequence). This CDR3 has 13 amino acids.

The chain recombines TRBV5-1 with TRBJ1-2; D is ambiguous. Germline V lookup: CDR1 SGHRS, CDR2 YFSETQ. V lost 0 bases and J lost 7, with 10 bases in between. The CDR3 runs to 13 residues. CDR3 residues: CASSLADGTGYTF. The CDR3 DNA reads TGCGCCAGCAGCTTGGCGGACGGAACTGGCTACACCTTC.

The rearrangement links TRBV7-8 to TRBJ2-7; tentatively, D is TRBD2 (5 bases). This CDR3 contains 14 residues. CDR1 is SGHVS and CDR2 is FQNEAQ in the germline V gene. V was shortened by 1 base and J by 3 bases, with 10 bases between the two germline ends. DNA of the CDR3: TGTGCCAGCAGCTTAGGAGGGAAGCTCTACGAGCAGTACTTC. Amino acids: CASSLGGKLYEQYF.

The chain joins TRBV2 to TRBJ1-6, with 9 bases fitting TRBD1. J lost 10 bases, V lost 3 bases, and 4 bases had no gene match. Germline V lookup: CDR1 SNHLY, CDR2 FYNNEI. There are 14 residues in the CDR3. The CDR3, as DNA: TGTGCCAGCAGTGAGGGGACAGGGTACTCACCCCTCCACTTT. This translates into CASSEGTGYSPLHF.

The chain has TRBV20-1 and TRBJ1-6, with TRBD1 identical over 9 bases. The V gene end was trimmed by 6 bases and the J gene end by 5 bases; junction bases not matched to a gene: 20. This CDR3 is 19 amino acids long. Germline CDR1 is DFQATT and CDR2 is SNEGSKA (reference sequence). The CDR3 DNA follows: TGCAGTGCGCCGTCCTTAGGACAGGGGAAGAGCGGGGATAATTCACCCCTCCACTTT. It translates to CSAPSLGQGKSGDNSPLHF.

This chain uses TRBV2 with TRBJ2-7; TRBD1 matches at 7 bases. The germline gives CDR1 SNHLY, CDR2 FYNNEI. CDR3 length: 12 amino acids. V was clipped by 6 bases and J by 12 bases; unmatched bases: 11. CDR3 DNA sequence: TGTGCCAGCAGACTCCCACAGGGGCACCTGTACTTC. It codes for CASRLPQGHLYF.

The rearrangement joins TRBV6-4 to TRBJ2-1; maybe TRBD1 (7 bases). The CDR3 runs to 13 residues. V lost 6 bases and J 7 bases, leaving 13 bases between the germline ends. The germline V gene has CDR1 MRHNA and CDR2 SNTAGT. The CDR3 spells CASRHAGGNEQFF. CDR3 nucleotides: TGTGCCAGCAGGCACGCAGGGGGGAATGAGCAGTTCTTC.

This chain's CDR3 is CSARSGDRGREQYF. The CDR3 DNA reads TGCAGTGCTAGATCCGGGGACAGGGGGCGAGAGCAGTACTTC. The chain couples TRBV20-1 to TRBJ2-7; TRBD1 matches 12 bases. The trim removed 2 bases at V and 7 bases at J, leaving 6 bases unmatched. CDR3 length equals 14 residues. CDR1 and CDR2 from the germline V gene are DFQATT and SNEGSKA (reference sequence).

V is TRBV5-1 and J is TRBJ2-7, with 8 bases that match TRBD2. The CDR3 length is 20 residues. CDR1 SGHRS and CDR2 YFSETQ come from the germline V gene. V gave up 0 bases and J gave up 2 bases; unmatched junction bases: 19. This CDR3 is CASSLDPTKIFSGTTYEQYF. In DNA, the CDR3 is TGCGCCAGCAGCTTGGATCCCACAAAAATCTTTAGCGGGACTACCTACGAGCAGTACTTC.